Shown below are 29 T cell receptor beta chains from a single sample sequenced in a study of blood T cell repertoires in COVID-19. The assay was immunoSEQ multiplex PCR, and TCRdb's table has in-frame clones only and misses some. The sample holds approximately 150,000 clones, approximately 90% seen once. Material for sequencing was peripheral blood. Receptors originate from a human donor in a cohort sampled during active COVID-19.

CDR3 region: CASSPGQAESYEQYF. Written as DNA, the CDR3 is TGTGCCAGCAGTCCCGGACAGGCTGAGTCCTACGAGCAGTACTTC. This chain links TRBV27 with TRBJ2-7; 7 positions match TRBD1. In germline, CDR1 is MNHEY, CDR2 SMNVEV (reference sequence). This CDR3 spans 15 amino acids. Trimming at V came to 5 bases and at J to 1 base, leaving 8 bases not matched to a gene.

The chain uses TRBV15 and TRBJ2-3; D is possibly TRBD2 (6 bases). The CDR3 runs to 15 residues. Trimming took 3 bases from V and 8 from J, leaving 18 bases between them. CDR1 LNHNV and CDR2 YYDKDF come from the germline V gene (reference sequence). The chain's CDR3 is CATSRDTGVRGTQYF. Written as DNA, the CDR3 is TGTGCCACCAGCAGGGACACGGGAGTTCGAGGTACGCAGTATTTT.

This rearrangement joins TRBV5-1 to TRBJ2-5; TRBD2 matches 11 bases. With 0 bases clipped from V and 9 bases from J, the junction kept 7 bases outside the gene matches. This CDR3 has 15 residues. Germline values: CDR1 SGHRS, CDR2 YFSETQ. The CDR3 nucleotides are TGCGCCAGCAGCTTGGAGGGGACTAGCGGAACGTCCCAGTACTTC. Its protein product is CASSLEGTSGTSQYF.

The chain is built from TRBV5-1 and TRBJ2-1; 9 bases agree with TRBD2. V lost 6 bases to trimming and J lost 3 bases; unmatched junction nucleotides: 7. The CDR3 has 15 residues. CDR1 SGHRS and CDR2 YFSETQ come from the germline V gene. The CDR3 spells CASNSAGGVYNEQFF. DNA for the CDR3: TGCGCCAGCAATTCAGCGGGAGGTGTCTACAATGAGCAGTTCTTC.

This chain uses TRBV4-1 with TRBJ2-7; a weak D match, TRBD1 (6 bases). This CDR3 is 15 amino acids long. CDR1 MGHRA and CDR2 YSYEKL come from the germline V gene. The ends were cut back, 1 base at V and 0 bases at J, with 10 bases in the middle. CDR3 sequence: CASSQAGTNSYEQYF. In DNA, the CDR3 is TGCGCCAGCAGCCAAGCCGGGACAAACTCCTACGAGCAGTACTTC.

This chain joins TRBV2 and TRBJ2-7; TRBD2 matches 10 bases. This CDR3 has 13 residues. J was trimmed by 4 bases and V by 10 bases; bases with no gene match: 7. Germline-derived CDR1 and CDR2 are SNHLY and FYNNEI. CDR3 coding DNA: TGTGCCATCGGGACTAGCGACCGATACGAGCAGTACTTC. This translates into CAIGTSDRYEQYF.

The chain employs TRBV6-5 and TRBJ2-1, with 9 bases identical to TRBD2. The CDR3 has 13 amino acids. V shed 10 bases, J shed 7 bases, and the junction held 8 bases outside the gene matches. Per germline, CDR1 MNHEY and CDR2 SVGAGI. The CDR3 nucleotides are TGTGCCATAATTAGCGGGGGTAGAAATGAGCAGTTCTTC. Residues: CAIISGGRNEQFF.

This clone was counted a single time. The chain combines TRBV10-3 with TRBJ1-1, with 10 bases aligning to TRBD1. Trimming at V came to 6 bases and at J to 4 bases, leaving 8 bases not matched to a gene. Germline CDR1 reads ENHRY; CDR2 reads SYGVKD. The CDR3 totals 15 residues. CDR3 DNA sequence: TGTGCCATCAGAGCGACAGGGGGCGGGCGCACTGAAGCTTTCTTT. This gives the protein CAIRATGGGRTEAFF.

The chain employs TRBV21-1 and TRBJ1-6; the table names TRBD1, a call not compared with the DNA. TRBV21-1 represents a pseudogene. CDR3 size: 15 residues. CDR3 amino acids: CASKFWGQDNSPLHF. The CDR3 DNA follows: TGTGCCAGCAAATTTTGGGGACAGGACAATTCACCCCTCCACTTT.

As DNA, the CDR3 is TGTGCCAGCAGCCAGGGGGACAGGGTCAGCTCCTACAATGAGCAGTTCTTC. This codes for CASSQGDRVSSYNEQFF. The chain carries TRBV7-3 and TRBJ2-1; 9 bases line up with TRBD1. The V gene end was trimmed by 5 bases and the J gene end by 0 bases; junction bases not matched to a gene: 8. Germline V gene data show CDR1 as SGHTA and CDR2 as FQGTGA. This CDR3 comprises 17 residues. Full variable domain (outside the CDR3, taken from reference TRBV7-3 and TRBJ2-1): GAGVSQTPSNKVTEKGKYVELRCDPISGHTALYWYRQSLGQGPEFLIYFQGTGAADDSGLPNDRFFAVRPEGSVSTLKIQRTERGDSAVYLCASSQGDRVSSYNEQFFGPGTRLTVL.

The chain links TRBV19 to TRBJ1-5; D is ambiguous. Trimming removed 3 bases at V and 3 bases at J, with 9 bases between. The CDR3 covers 14 residues. Germline CDR1 LNHDA, CDR2 SQIVND (reference sequence). CDR3 bases: TGTGCCAGTAGTATCAAGCAACTCAATCAGCCCCAGCATTTT. This codes for CASSIKQLNQPQHF.

The rearrangement links TRBV6-2 or TRBV6-3 to TRBJ2-2; D is ambiguous. V was clipped by 2 bases and J by 4 bases, with 11 bases between them. The CDR3 sequence is 15 residues long. Germline CDR1 and CDR2: MNHEY and SVGEGT. The CDR3 nucleotides are TGTGCCAGCAGTTACCGTGGGCGTCCCACCGGGGAGCTGTTTTTT. Protein: CASSYRGRPTGELFF.

V and J are TRBV2 and TRBJ2-5; D perhaps matches TRBD2 (7 bases). Germline CDR1 and CDR2: SNHLY and FYNNEI. This CDR3 is 16 amino acids long. Trimming shortened V by 0 bases and J by 5 bases, and 16 bases separated the two germline ends. The DNA of the CDR3 is TGTGCCAGCAGTGAAGCCCCGGTGGGAGGGGGGGAGACCCAGTACTTC. Translated, it gives CASSEAPVGGGETQYF.

The chain employs TRBV5-1 and TRBJ2-1; 9 bases are a match to TRBD2. The junction had 6 bases not matched to a gene; V was cut back by 3 bases and J by 2 bases. Germline V gene data show CDR1 as SGHRS and CDR2 as YFSETQ. This CDR3 region has 16 residues. CDR3 nucleotide sequence: TGCGCCAGCAGCTCAACCGCTAGCGGGACCTACAATGAGCAGTTCTTC. Its translation is CASSSTASGTYNEQFF.

The rearrangement uses TRBV1 and TRBJ2-3; TRBD2, the table's D call, was not compared with the DNA. TRBV1 is a listed pseudogene. The CDR3 is 19 residues long. The CDR3: CTSSQEPSGGAGRTDTQYF. The CDR3 DNA is TGCACCAGCAGCCAAGAGCCTAGCGGGGGGGCTGGTCGCACAGATACGCAGTATTTT.

This clone was recorded once. The CDR3 sequence: CASAVRAGYEQYF. CDR3 nucleotide sequence: TGTGCCAGTGCTGTCCGAGCCGGTTACGAGCAGTACTTC. This rearrangement joins TRBV19 to TRBJ2-7; D is unclear. The V gene lost 8 bases and the J gene lost 4 bases, with 15 bases spanning the gap. Germline CDR1 reads LNHDA; CDR2 reads SQIVND (reference sequence). This CDR3 contains 13 residues.

This chain links TRBV5-5 with TRBJ2-7, with 7 bases identical to TRBD1. The CDR3 runs 14 residues. The germline CDR1 and CDR2 sequences are SGHKS and YYEKEE (reference sequence). After removal of 4 bases from V and 0 bases from J, the junction contained 4 bases not matched to a gene. The CDR3 is CASSGGDSSYEQYF. The CDR3, as DNA: TGTGCCAGCAGCGGTGGGGACAGCTCCTACGAGCAGTACTTC.

This chain joins TRBV7-8 and TRBJ1-1; 9 bases fit TRBD1. CDR3 length: 16 amino acids. J lost 4 bases, V lost 4 bases, and 10 bases had no gene match. Per the germline V gene, CDR1 is SGHVS and CDR2 is FQNEAQ. The CDR3 is CASSSTGGNLGTEAFF. The CDR3, as DNA: TGTGCCAGCAGCTCTACAGGGGGCAATTTGGGCACTGAAGCTTTCTTT.

The chain links TRBV3-1 (or the pseudogene TRBV3-2) to TRBJ2-3, with D perhaps TRBD2 (6 bases). CDR1 is LGHDT, CDR2 YNNKEL, per germline (reference sequence). This CDR3 has 14 amino acids. The germline V and J ends were trimmed by 3 bases and 0 bases, with 7 bases remaining between them. CDR3 nucleotide sequence: TGTGCCAGCAGCCACGGGAGTAGCACAGATACGCAGTATTTT. This encodes CASSHGSSTDTQYF.

This clone appeared a few times. This chain connects TRBV7-6 to TRBJ1-3; D perhaps matches TRBD1 (5 bases). Trimming took off 5 bases at V and 2 bases at J, with 13 bases between the two ends. Per the germline V gene, CDR1 is SGHVS and CDR2 is FNYEAQ. The CDR3 is 15 residues long. The CDR3 reads CASSNPQGPGNTIYF. CDR3 bases: TGTGCCAGCAGCAACCCCCAGGGCCCTGGAAACACCATATATTTT.

V is TRBV12-5 and J is TRBJ2-1; tentatively, D is TRBD2 (5 bases). V was pared by 2 bases and J by 7 bases, with 6 bases between. Germline values: CDR1 LGHNT, CDR2 FRNRAP. This CDR3 region has 12 residues. CDR3 sequence: CASGLRGNEQFF. The DNA of the CDR3 is TGTGCTAGTGGTTTGAGAGGGAATGAGCAGTTCTTC.

The V and J genes are TRBV24-1 and TRBJ2-1; perhaps TRBD2 as D (5 bases). In germline, CDR1 is KGHDR, CDR2 SFDVKD. The CDR3 is 14 residues long. Trimming cost V 3 bases and J 8 bases, with 13 bases left between them. CDR3 sequence (DNA): TGTGCCACCAGTGATGCTGCTACGAGGGATGAGCAGTTCTTC. The encoded protein is CATSDAATRDEQFF.

V is TRBV14 and J is TRBJ2-3; the match to TRBD2 covers 10 bases. Unmatched junction bases numbered 6, after V lost 3 bases and J lost 0 bases. The CDR3 totals 17 residues. Germline V CDR1 and CDR2: SGHDN, FVKESK. Here the CDR3 reads CASSQLAGVGSTDTQYF. As DNA, the CDR3 is TGTGCCAGCAGCCAGCTAGCGGGAGTCGGTAGCACAGATACGCAGTATTTT.

This chain joins TRBV12-3 or TRBV12-4 and TRBJ2-7, with 8 bases aligning to TRBD1. The CDR3 sequence is 13 residues long. With 4 bases clipped from V and 5 bases from J, the junction kept 4 bases outside the gene matches. The CDR3 region is CASSWQGADEQYF. The CDR3 nucleotides are TGTGCCAGCAGTTGGCAGGGGGCAGACGAGCAGTACTTC.

Here the CDR3 DNA reads TGTGCCATCTCAGCGGGAGGGAACTCCTACAATGAGCAGTTCTTC. Translated: CAISAGGNSYNEQFF. The chain joins TRBV10-3 to TRBJ2-1; TRBD2 agrees at 10 bases. J gave up 0 bases and V 8 bases, and 4 bases lay outside the gene matches. CDR3 length equals 15 residues. Germline lookup yields CDR1 ENHRY and CDR2 SYGVKD.

The chain joins TRBV28 to TRBJ1-1; TRBD1 matches at 8 bases. V trimming: 7 bases; J trimming: 7 bases; junction bases outside the gene matches: 14. The CDR3 covers 15 residues. From germline, CDR1 is MDHEN and CDR2 SYDVKM. Here the CDR3 DNA reads TGTGCCAGCAAGTTCGGGACCAGGGGGCGTAATGAAGCTTTCTTT. As protein: CASKFGTRGRNEAFF.

The rearrangement joins TRBV27 to TRBJ2-7, with a possible D match to TRBD1 (6 bases). V lost 1 base, J lost 3 bases, and 10 bases lay in between. CDR3 length: 14 amino acids. Looked up from germline, CDR1 is MNHEY and CDR2 is SMNVEV (reference sequence). In nucleotides, the CDR3 is TGTGCCAGCAGTTTATGGGGGCAGAACTACGAGCAGTACTTC. This codes for CASSLWGQNYEQYF.

This clone occurred a few times. V gene TRBV7-9 combines with J gene TRBJ1-1; D is unresolved. This CDR3 is 12 amino acids long. Trimming removed 5 bases at V and 3 bases at J, with 7 bases between. Germline values: CDR1 SEHNR, CDR2 FQNEAQ (reference sequence). CDR3 coding DNA: TGTGCCAGCAGCGATATAGACACTGAAGCTTTCTTT. Protein product: CASSDIDTEAFF. Full variable domain (outside the CDR3, taken from reference TRBV7-9 and TRBJ1-1): DTGVSQNPRHKITKRGQNVTFRCDPISEHNRLYWYRQTLGQGPEFLTYFQNEAQLEKSRLLSDRFSAERPKGSFSTLEIQRTEQGDSAMYLCASSDIDTEAFFGQGTRLTVV.

V and J are TRBV3-1 (or the pseudogene TRBV3-2) and TRBJ2-2; 7 nucleotides agree with TRBD1. J was trimmed by 5 bases and V by 1 base; bases with no gene match: 13. Germline values: CDR1 LGHDT, CDR2 YNNKEL (reference sequence). The CDR3 totals 18 residues. In DNA, the CDR3 is TGTGCCAGCAGCCAAGCCGGCAGGGGGTTAAAGGGTACCGGGGAGCTGTTTTTT. Residues: CASSQAGRGLKGTGELFF.